One sample yielded the 19 T cell receptor beta chains listed below, sequenced in a study of T cells in localized non-small cell lung cancer. Only in-frame clones appear in the TCRdb table, and some are missing; sequencing was by immunoSEQ multiplex PCR. This table holds about 8,000 clones, around 87% found once. The input for sequencing was peripheral blood, taken before any cancer treatment. The origin of the receptors is a male donor aged 60 or over with stage III lung adenocarcinoma.

V and J are TRBV11-3 and TRBJ2-5, with a possible D match to TRBD1 (6 bases). Trimming shortened V by 4 bases and J by 1 base, and 10 bases separated the two germline ends. The CDR3 totals 14 residues. Looked up from germline, CDR1 is SGHNT and CDR2 is YENEEA. The CDR3 DNA sequence: TGTGCCAGCAGCTCCCAGGACAGCCAAGAGACCCAGTACTTC. Translated: CASSSQDSQETQYF.

The chain is built from TRBV30 and TRBJ2-1; no firm D call. The CDR3 is 15 residues long. Trimming shortened V by 4 bases and J by 0 bases, and 13 bases separated the two germline ends. The germline V gene has CDR1 GTSNPN and CDR2 SVGIG (reference sequence). The CDR3 spells CAWNSIMSSYNEQFF. The CDR3 nucleotides are TGTGCCTGGAACTCGATTATGAGCTCCTACAATGAGCAGTTCTTC.

The chain uses TRBV6-1 and TRBJ2-3, with D uncertain. The V gene's germline CDR1 is MNHNS and CDR2 SASEGT. The length of the CDR3 is 19 residues. Trimming removed 2 bases at V and 5 bases at J, with 26 bases between. CDR3 bases: TGTGCCAGCAGTGAATATGGTGGGCTACGGACCACAAGGCTAGATACGCAGTATTTT. It codes for CASSEYGGLRTTRLDTQYF.

The gene calls are TRBV6-5 and TRBJ1-1; D not certain. Per the germline V gene, CDR1 is MNHEY and CDR2 is SVGAGI. Deletions cut 2 bases from V and 0 bases from J, with 7 bases between. This CDR3 has 14 amino acids. Here the CDR3 reads CASSYGDMNTEAFF. CDR3 nucleotides: TGTGCCAGCAGTTACGGCGACATGAACACTGAAGCTTTCTTT.

The chain has TRBV7-2 and TRBJ2-7; tentative D call: TRBD1 (7 bases). V lost 3 bases to trimming and J lost 4 bases, with 10 bases between them. The CDR3 covers 13 residues. Germline V gene data show CDR1 as SGHTA and CDR2 as FQGNSA. CDR3 in amino acids: CASSFPGGYEQYF. Written as DNA, the CDR3 is TGTGCCAGCAGCTTCCCAGGGGGGTACGAGCAGTACTTC.

This clone was seen only a few times. This chain's CDR3 is CASKDRRSENTEAFF. As DNA, the CDR3 is TGTGCCAGCAAAGACAGGAGATCGGAGAACACTGAAGCTTTCTTT. This chain links TRBV2 with TRBJ1-1; the D gene is possibly TRBD1 (6 bases). V dropped 7 bases and J dropped 1 base, with 16 bases sitting between them. Per germline, CDR1 SNHLY and CDR2 FYNNEI. The CDR3 covers 15 residues.

The chain uses TRBV29-1 and TRBJ1-4; D unclear. Germline V gene data show CDR1 as SQVTM and CDR2 as ANQGSEA. This CDR3 is 11 amino acids long. Trimming removed 7 bases from V and 7 bases from J, with 10 bases in between. The CDR3 is CSALRGEKLFF. CDR3 coding DNA: TGCAGCGCCTTGAGAGGTGAAAAACTGTTTTTT.

The rearrangement uses TRBV5-1 and TRBJ2-1; the match to TRBD2 covers 9 bases. This CDR3 comprises 18 residues. The J segment lost 0 bases and the V segment lost 4 bases, leaving 11 bases of the junction unmatched. CDR1 is SGHRS, CDR2 YFSETQ, per germline. CDR3 protein: CASSHRGASGVSYNEQFF. The CDR3, as DNA: TGCGCCAGCAGCCATCGGGGTGCTAGCGGGGTCTCCTACAATGAGCAGTTCTTC.

This chain uses TRBV7-6 with TRBJ1-2; D unclear. The CDR3 runs 13 residues. Trimming removed 3 bases from V and 2 bases from J, with 7 bases in between. Looked up from germline, CDR1 is SGHVS and CDR2 is FNYEAQ. The CDR3 here is CASSFPGNYGYTF. The CDR3 DNA reads TGTGCCAGCAGCTTCCCGGGGAACTATGGCTACACCTTC.

This sequence joins TRBV12-5 and TRBJ1-6, with D perhaps TRBD1 (6 bases). The V and J ends lost 5 bases and 7 bases respectively, with 12 bases between them. Germline lookup yields CDR1 LGHNT and CDR2 FRNRAP. The CDR3 loop spans 14 amino acids. The CDR3 reads CASGPGQLNSPLHF. The CDR3 coding sequence is TGTGCTAGTGGTCCCGGACAGTTAAATTCACCCCTCCACTTT.

The chain is built from TRBV25-1 and TRBJ2-3, with 10 bases fitting TRBD2. Unmatched junction bases numbered 8, after V lost 3 bases and J lost 2 bases. Germline V gene sequence: CDR1 MGHDK, CDR2 SYGVNS. The CDR3 is 17 amino acids. The CDR3 sequence: CASSESSGRPHTDTQYF. For the CDR3, the DNA is TGTGCCAGCAGTGAGTCTAGCGGGAGACCGCACACAGATACGCAGTATTTT.

Only a few counts were recorded for this clone. The chain recombines TRBV6-1 with TRBJ2-3, with D hard to call. Per germline, CDR1 MNHNS and CDR2 SASEGT. V gave up 9 bases and J gave up 0 bases, with 7 bases separating them. The CDR3 extends over 12 amino acids. CDR3 DNA sequence: TGTGCCAGTAAAGGGAGCACAGATACGCAGTATTTT. Translation: CASKGSTDTQYF.

Sample share makes this clone hyperexpanded. The chain combines TRBV13 with TRBJ2-7; D possibly matches TRBD1 or TRBD2 (5 bases each). V was pared by 5 bases and J by 2 bases, with 16 bases between. Germline CDR1 PRHDT, CDR2 FYEKMQ (reference sequence). There are 15 residues in the CDR3. In DNA form, the CDR3 reads TGTGCCAGCAGCGCCCCCGGGACCGCAACCTACGAGCAGTACTTC. As protein: CASSAPGTATYEQYF. The full variable domain, its missing parts supplied by reference TRBV13 and TRBJ2-7, is AAGVIQSPRHLIKEKRETATLKCYPIPRHDTVYWYQQGPGQDPQFLISFYEKMQSDKGSIPDRFSAQQFSDYHSELNMSSLELGDSALYFCASSAPGTATYEQYFGPGTRLTVT.

The J gene is TRBJ1-1, the V gene TRBV19; possible D gene TRBD1, 6 bases. The CDR3 extends over 12 amino acids. Trimming removed 9 bases from V and 6 bases from J, with 14 bases in between. Germline V lookup: CDR1 LNHDA, CDR2 SQIVND (reference sequence). In nucleotides, the CDR3 is TGTGCCAGCTTTAGGGGGGCTGCTGAAGCTTTCTTT. It is translated as CASFRGAAEAFF.

The CDR3 DNA reads TGTGCCAGCAGTCAACGGGACAGGAGCACTGAAGCTTTCTTT. Its protein is CASSQRDRSTEAFF. V and J are TRBV27 and TRBJ1-1, with 8 nucleotides matching TRBD1. Per germline, CDR1 MNHEY and CDR2 SMNVEV (reference sequence). Trimming at V came to 5 bases and at J to 4 bases, leaving 6 bases not matched to a gene. The CDR3 extends over 14 amino acids.

CDR3 residues: CASSYLDRGQVQPQHF. The DNA for the CDR3 is TGTGCCAGCAGTTACCTCGACAGGGGGCAGGTTCAGCCCCAGCATTTT. The chain recombines TRBV6-5 with TRBJ1-5; 10 nucleotides agree with TRBD1. Germline V gene lookup returns CDR1 MNHEY and CDR2 SVGAGI. The CDR3 covers 16 residues. After removal of 2 bases from V and 6 bases from J, the junction contained 7 bases not matched to a gene.

The chain couples TRBV29-1 to TRBJ1-2; D may be TRBD1 (6 bases). This CDR3 has 12 amino acids. Trimming cost V 7 bases and J 1 base, with 10 bases left between them. Germline CDR1 and CDR2: SQVTM and ANQGSEA. In DNA, the CDR3 is TGCAGCGACCGGGACAATAACTATGGCTACACCTTC. It encodes CSDRDNNYGYTF.

In the case of this clone: In the same sample, other DNA sequences code for this CDR3. The chain couples TRBV5-1 to TRBJ2-7, with 10 nucleotides matching TRBD1. J gave up 2 bases and V 6 bases, and 8 bases lay outside the gene matches. CDR1 and CDR2 (germline): SGHRS, YFSETQ. CDR3 size: 15 residues. CDR3 nucleotides: TGCGCCAGCAACTCCCCGGGACAGGGGACCTACGAGCAGTACTTC. It specifies CASNSPGQGTYEQYF. The whole variable domain, filled in from reference TRBV5-1 and TRBJ2-7, reads KAGVTQTPRYLIKTRGQQVTLSCSPISGHRSVSWYQQTPGQGLQFLFEYFSETQRNKGNFPGRFSGRQFSNSRSEMNVSTLELGDSALYLCASNSPGQGTYEQYFGPGTRLTVT.

The chain uses TRBV5-1 and TRBJ2-2, with D perhaps TRBD2 (6 bases). CDR3 size: 15 residues. Germline CDR1 and CDR2: SGHRS and YFSETQ. The V and J ends lost 6 bases and 4 bases respectively, with 16 bases between them. The CDR3 coding sequence is TGCGCCAGCATGGGGCAGGGAGGAAGCACCGGGGAGCTGTTTTTT. Protein sequence: CASMGQGGSTGELFF.